This TCR beta chain derives from a study of T cell changes during pregnancy in multiple sclerosis. This CDR3 has 12 residues. Germline V lookup: CDR1 LNHDA, CDR2 SQIVND (reference sequence). Losses at the gene ends were 7 bases for V and 7 bases for J; bases not matched to a gene: 6. Profiled with immunoSEQ multiplex PCR; TCRdb holds only in-frame clones, not every one. The sample lists roughly 50,000 clones, under 95% occurring once. The sequences come from CD8+ T cells from peripheral blood mononuclear cells, collected in the third trimester of pregnancy. This sequence was found in a female donor with multiple sclerosis, enrolled in a pregnancy study. V gene TRBV19 combines with J gene TRBJ1-1, with 7 positions matching TRBD1. The DNA for the CDR3 is TGTGCCAGTATAAGACAGGGAATTGAAGCTTTCTTT. Residues: CASIRQGIEAFF.